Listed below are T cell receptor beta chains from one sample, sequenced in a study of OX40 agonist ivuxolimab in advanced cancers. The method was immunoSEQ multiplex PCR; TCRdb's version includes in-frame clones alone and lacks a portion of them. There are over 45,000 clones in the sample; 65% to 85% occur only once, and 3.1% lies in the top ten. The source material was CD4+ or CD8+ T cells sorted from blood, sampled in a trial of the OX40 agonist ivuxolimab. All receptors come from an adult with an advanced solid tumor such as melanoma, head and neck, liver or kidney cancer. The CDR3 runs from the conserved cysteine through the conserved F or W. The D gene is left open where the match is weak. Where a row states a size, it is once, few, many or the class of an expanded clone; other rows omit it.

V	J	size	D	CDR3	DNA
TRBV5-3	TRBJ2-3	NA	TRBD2	CARTLGVAGVSTDTQYF	TGTGCCAGAACCTTGGGGGTAGCGGGAGTAAGCACAGATACGCAGTATTTT
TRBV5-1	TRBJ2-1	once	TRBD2	CASSGGLAYNEQFF	TGCGCCAGCAGCGGGGGACTAGCGTACAATGAGCAGTTCTTC
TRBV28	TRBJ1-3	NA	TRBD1	CASSRGQGSSGNTIYF	TGTGCCAGCAGCCGGGGACAGGGGAGCTCTGGAAACACCATATATTTT
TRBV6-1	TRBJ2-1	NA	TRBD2	CASSEVIAGGHNEQFF	TGTGCCAGCAGTGAAGTGATAGCGGGAGGACACAATGAGCAGTTCTTC
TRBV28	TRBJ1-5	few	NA	CASSLRQQPQHF	TGTGCCAGCAGTTTGCGGCAACAGCCCCAGCATTTT
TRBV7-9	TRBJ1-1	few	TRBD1	CASSFRQGISTEAFF	TGTGCCAGCAGCTTTCGACAGGGGATCTCCACTGAAGCTTTCTTT
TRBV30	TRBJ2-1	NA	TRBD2	CAWSRSGANEQFF	TGTGCCTGGAGTCGTAGCGGGGCCAATGAGCAGTTCTTC
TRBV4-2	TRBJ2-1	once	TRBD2	CASSPSGRTNEQFF	TGTGCCAGCAGCCCTAGCGGGAGGACCAATGAGCAGTTCTTC
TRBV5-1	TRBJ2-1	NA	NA	CASSLVASYNEQFF	TGCGCCAGCAGCTTGGTTGCCAGCTACAATGAGCAGTTCTTC
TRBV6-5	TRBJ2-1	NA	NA	CASSAQVGSYNEQFF	TGTGCCAGCAGTGCACAGGTAGGATCCTACAATGAGCAGTTCTTC
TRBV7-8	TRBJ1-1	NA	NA	CASSLTGAVSTEAFF	TGTGCCAGCAGCCTTACGGGGGCTGTAAGCACTGAAGCTTTCTTT
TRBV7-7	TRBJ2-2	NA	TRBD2	CASSPQGGRITGELFF	TGTGCCAGCAGCCCCCAGGGCGGGAGAATCACCGGGGAGCTGTTTTTT
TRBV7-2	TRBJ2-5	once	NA	CASSPTREETQYF	TGTGCCAGCAGCCCGACTAGGGAAGAGACCCAGTACTTC
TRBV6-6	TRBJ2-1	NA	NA	CASSSSLLEQFF	TGTGCCAGCAGTTCCTCCCTCTTGGAGCAGTTCTTC
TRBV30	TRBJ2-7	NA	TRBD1	CAWSPWRGQGDYEQYF	TGTGCCTGGAGTCCGTGGCGGGGACAGGGGGATTACGAGCAGTACTTC
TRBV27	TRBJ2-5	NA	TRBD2	CASSPGLAVLRGAETQYF	TGTGCCAGCAGTCCGGGACTAGCGGTCCTCAGAGGGGCGGAGACCCAGTACTTC
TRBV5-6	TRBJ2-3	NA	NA	CASSLDSRPFTDTQYF	TGTGCCAGCAGCTTGGACAGCCGCCCATTCACAGATACGCAGTATTTT